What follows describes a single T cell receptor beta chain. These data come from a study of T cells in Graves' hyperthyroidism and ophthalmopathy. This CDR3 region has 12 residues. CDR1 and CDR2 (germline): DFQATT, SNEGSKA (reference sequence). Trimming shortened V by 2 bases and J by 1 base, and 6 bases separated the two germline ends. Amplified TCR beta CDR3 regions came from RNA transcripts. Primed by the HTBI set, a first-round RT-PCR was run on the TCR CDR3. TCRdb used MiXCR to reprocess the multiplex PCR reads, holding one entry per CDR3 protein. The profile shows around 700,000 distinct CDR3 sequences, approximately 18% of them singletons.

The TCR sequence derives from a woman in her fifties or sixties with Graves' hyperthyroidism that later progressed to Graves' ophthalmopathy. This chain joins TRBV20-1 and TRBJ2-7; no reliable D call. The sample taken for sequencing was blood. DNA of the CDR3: TGCAGTGCTAGAAATCCATCCTACGAGCAGTACTTC. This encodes CSARNPSYEQYF.